The entry that follows covers one T cell receptor beta chain sequence. Its matching antigen is unknown. The data belong to a study of shared clonotypes between healthy human individuals. CDR1 and CDR2 from the germline V gene are ENHRY and SYGVKD. The V and J ends lost 1 base and 8 bases respectively, with 8 bases between them. This CDR3 is built from 12 residues. Genomic DNA (from each subset) was split evenly across several immunoSEQ plates. Approximately 200 ng DNA, about 30,000 T cell genomes, went into each sorted-subset replicate PCR. The assay was immunoSEQ multiplex PCR, and TCRdb's table has in-frame clones only and misses some. The data contain about a million clones, more than 75% of them singletons. Overall study results and limits: Lower generation probabilities were found for non-shared clonotypes than for those shared by all four donors. Measured sharing among donors was expected to vary with sequencing depth.

Sequenced: memory CD4+ T cells sorted from blood. Noted subset: CD45RA-negative fraction. This clonotype originated in a man aged 18-30 years in good health. The gene calls are TRBV10-3 and TRBJ1-1, with D perhaps TRBD1 (5 bases). The CDR3 coding sequence is TGTGCCATCAGTGAGTTAGCAGGGGAAGCTTTCTTT. It codes for CAISELAGEAFF.